This T cell receptor beta chain was sequenced for a study of shared clonotypes between healthy human individuals. Study summary: Researchers assigned three CD4 naive, three CD4 memory, two CD8 naive and one CD8 memory plate to each donor. General study results and limits: The study generally estimated greater richness for naive than memory subsets. Clonotype sharing among donors was thought likely to change with sequencing depth.

Data came from immunoSEQ multiplex PCR; TCRdb stores just in-frame clones and leaves some out. The data hold about 600,000 clones, with roughly 95% observed a single time. Trimming took off 5 bases at V and 3 bases at J, with 17 bases between the two ends. The CDR3 is made up of 16 amino acids. Per the germline V gene, CDR1 is SEHNR and CDR2 is FQNEAQ (reference sequence). The naive CD8 population came from CD45RO-negative cells selected for CCR7, without terminally differentiated effector memory CD45RA+ cells. Worth noting for this clone: Its cognate antigen is unknown.

Sequencing input: naive CD8+ T cells sorted from blood. The sequence was obtained from a woman aged 25 to 39 in good health. The chain has TRBV7-9 and TRBJ2-1; D is possibly TRBD2 (6 bases). CDR3 region: CASSPSSSVHYNEQFF. CDR3 sequence (DNA): TGTGCCAGCAGCCCTTCTTCTAGCGTTCACTACAATGAGCAGTTCTTC.